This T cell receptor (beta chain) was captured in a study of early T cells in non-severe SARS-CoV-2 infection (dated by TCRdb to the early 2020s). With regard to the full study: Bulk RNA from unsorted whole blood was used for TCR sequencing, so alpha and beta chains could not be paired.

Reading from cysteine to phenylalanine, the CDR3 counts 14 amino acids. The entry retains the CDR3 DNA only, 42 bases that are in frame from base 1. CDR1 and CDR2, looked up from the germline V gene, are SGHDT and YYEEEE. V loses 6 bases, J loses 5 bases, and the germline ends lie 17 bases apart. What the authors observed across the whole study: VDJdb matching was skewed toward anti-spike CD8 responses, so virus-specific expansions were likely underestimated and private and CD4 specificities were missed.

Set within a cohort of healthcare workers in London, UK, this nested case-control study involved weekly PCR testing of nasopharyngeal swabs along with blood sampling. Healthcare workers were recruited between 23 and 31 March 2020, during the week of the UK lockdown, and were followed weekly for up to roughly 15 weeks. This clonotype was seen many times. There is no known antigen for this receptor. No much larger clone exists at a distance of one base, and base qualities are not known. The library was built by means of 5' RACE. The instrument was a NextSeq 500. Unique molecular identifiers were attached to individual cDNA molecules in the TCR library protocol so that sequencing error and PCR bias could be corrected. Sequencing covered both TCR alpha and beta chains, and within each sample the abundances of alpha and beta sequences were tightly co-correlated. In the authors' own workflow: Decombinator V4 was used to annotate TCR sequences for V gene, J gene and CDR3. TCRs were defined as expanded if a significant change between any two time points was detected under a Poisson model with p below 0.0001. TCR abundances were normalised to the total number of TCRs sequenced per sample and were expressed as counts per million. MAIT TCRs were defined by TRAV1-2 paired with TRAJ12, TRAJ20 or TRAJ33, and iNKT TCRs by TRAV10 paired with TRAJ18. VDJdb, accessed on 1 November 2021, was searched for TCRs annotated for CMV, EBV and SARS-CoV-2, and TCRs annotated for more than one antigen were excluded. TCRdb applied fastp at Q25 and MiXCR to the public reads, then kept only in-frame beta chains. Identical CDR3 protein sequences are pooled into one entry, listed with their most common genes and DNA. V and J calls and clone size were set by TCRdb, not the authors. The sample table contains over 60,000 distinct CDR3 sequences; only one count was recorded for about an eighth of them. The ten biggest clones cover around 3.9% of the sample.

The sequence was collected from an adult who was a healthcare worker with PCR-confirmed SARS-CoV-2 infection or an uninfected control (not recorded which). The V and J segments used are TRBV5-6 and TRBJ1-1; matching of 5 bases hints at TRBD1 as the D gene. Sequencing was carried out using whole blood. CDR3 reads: CASTGLQTWTEAFF. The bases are TGTGCCAGCACGGGGCTCCAAACTTGGACTGAAGCTTTCTTT.